The table lists the clone carrying this T cell receptor (beta chain) with many counts. Its antigen remains unknown. These data come from a study of post-analysis software for immune sequencing data. Study-level results: TRBV5-6, TRBV5-1 and TRBV20-1 were among roughly 5 TRBV segments more frequent in patients than controls.

The TCR beta cDNA libraries contained unique molecular identifiers. TCRdb re-derived calls from the PCR reads in MiXCR, one entry per CDR3 protein. In the table there are roughly 540,000 distinct CDR3 sequences, under 40% of which are singletons. The CDR3 sequence is 16 residues long. Germline V gene lookup returns CDR1 MNHEY and CDR2 SMNVEV (reference sequence). The ends lost 5 bases at V and 1 base at J; junction bases unmatched: 9. This chain joins TRBV27 and TRBJ2-7; TRBD1 agrees at 9 bases. Sequenced sample: blood. The TCR originated in a girl younger than 18 with multiple sclerosis. The CDR3 protein is CASSPTPGQGSYEQYF. For the CDR3, the DNA is TGTGCCAGCAGTCCCACCCCGGGACAGGGATCCTACGAGCAGTACTTC.